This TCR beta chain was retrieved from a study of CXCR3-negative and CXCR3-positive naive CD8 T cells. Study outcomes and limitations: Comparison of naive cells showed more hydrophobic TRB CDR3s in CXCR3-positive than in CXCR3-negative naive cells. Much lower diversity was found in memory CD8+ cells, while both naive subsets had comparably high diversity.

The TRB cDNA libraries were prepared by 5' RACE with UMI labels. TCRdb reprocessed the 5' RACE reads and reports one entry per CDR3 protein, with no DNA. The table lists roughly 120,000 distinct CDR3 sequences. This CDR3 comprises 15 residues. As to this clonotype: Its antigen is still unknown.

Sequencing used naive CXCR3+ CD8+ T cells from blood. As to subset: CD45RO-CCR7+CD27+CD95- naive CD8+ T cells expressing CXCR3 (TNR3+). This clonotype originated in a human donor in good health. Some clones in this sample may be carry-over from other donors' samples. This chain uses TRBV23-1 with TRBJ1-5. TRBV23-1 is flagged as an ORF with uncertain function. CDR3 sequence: CASEPGGNSNQPQHF.